A single sample gave rise to the 2 T cell receptor beta chains below, sequenced in a study of shared clonotypes between healthy human individuals. Produced via immunoSEQ multiplex PCR; TCRdb's table is partial and in-frame only. The profile shows over 75,000 clones, 68% of them singletons. Source material: memory CD8+ T cells sorted from blood. The subset here: CD45RO+ cells pooled with CCR7-negative TemRA cells. The source of these receptors is a man aged 30 to 39 in good health.

This chain links TRBV15 with TRBJ2-2; possibly TRBD1 for D (7 bases). Between the trimmed V and J ends, which lost 2 bases and 5 bases, there was a span of 21 bases. CDR3 length equals 18 residues. Germline assignment: CDR1 LNHNV and CDR2 YYDKDF (reference sequence). The CDR3 spells CATSRSLGGAGGTGELFF. Written as DNA, the CDR3 is TGTGCCACCAGCAGATCCTTGGGCGGGGCAGGGGGTACCGGGGAGCTGTTTTTT.

Points on this clone: A far more abundant clone sits one base away, making this likely a read error. The J gene is TRBJ1-2, the V gene TRBV11-2, with D possibly TRBD1 on 5 matching bases. The CDR3 has 16 amino acids. Germline V gives CDR1 SGHAT, CDR2 FQNNGV. V was trimmed by 5 bases and J by 8 bases, leaving 24 bases between them. For the CDR3, the DNA is TGTGCCAGCAGCCCCTTGGGGGGACTCCAAAGGTGGGGCTACACCTTC. It yields the protein CASSPLGGLQRWGYTF.